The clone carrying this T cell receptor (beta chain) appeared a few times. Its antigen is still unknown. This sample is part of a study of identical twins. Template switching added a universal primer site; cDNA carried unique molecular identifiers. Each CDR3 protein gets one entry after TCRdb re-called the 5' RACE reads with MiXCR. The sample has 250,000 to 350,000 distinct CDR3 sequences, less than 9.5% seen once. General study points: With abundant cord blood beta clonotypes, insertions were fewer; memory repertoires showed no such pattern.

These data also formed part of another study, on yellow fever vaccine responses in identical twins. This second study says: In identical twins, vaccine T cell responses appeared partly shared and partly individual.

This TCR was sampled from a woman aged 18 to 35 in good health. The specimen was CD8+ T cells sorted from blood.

The CDR3 is CASSHTGFEQYF. For the CDR3, the DNA is TGTGCCAGCAGCCACACAGGGTTCGAGCAGTACTTC. This sequence joins TRBV6-5 and TRBJ2-7; perhaps TRBD1 as D (6 bases). The length of the CDR3 is 12 residues. Germline values: CDR1 MNHEY, CDR2 SVGAGI. The V gene lost 6 bases and the J gene lost 6 bases, with 12 bases spanning the gap.